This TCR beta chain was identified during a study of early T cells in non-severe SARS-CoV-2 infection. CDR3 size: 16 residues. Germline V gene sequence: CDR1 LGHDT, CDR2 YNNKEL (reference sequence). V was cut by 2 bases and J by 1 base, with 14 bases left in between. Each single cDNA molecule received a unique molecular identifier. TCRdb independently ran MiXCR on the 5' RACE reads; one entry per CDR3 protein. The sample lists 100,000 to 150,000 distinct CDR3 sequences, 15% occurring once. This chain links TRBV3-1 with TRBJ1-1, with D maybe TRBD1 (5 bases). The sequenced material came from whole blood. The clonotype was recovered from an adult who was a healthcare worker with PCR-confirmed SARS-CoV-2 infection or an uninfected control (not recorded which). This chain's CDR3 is CASSQLGGRRNTEAFF. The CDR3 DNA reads TGTGCCAGCAGCCAACTCGGGGGGAGAAGGAACACTGAAGCTTTCTTT.